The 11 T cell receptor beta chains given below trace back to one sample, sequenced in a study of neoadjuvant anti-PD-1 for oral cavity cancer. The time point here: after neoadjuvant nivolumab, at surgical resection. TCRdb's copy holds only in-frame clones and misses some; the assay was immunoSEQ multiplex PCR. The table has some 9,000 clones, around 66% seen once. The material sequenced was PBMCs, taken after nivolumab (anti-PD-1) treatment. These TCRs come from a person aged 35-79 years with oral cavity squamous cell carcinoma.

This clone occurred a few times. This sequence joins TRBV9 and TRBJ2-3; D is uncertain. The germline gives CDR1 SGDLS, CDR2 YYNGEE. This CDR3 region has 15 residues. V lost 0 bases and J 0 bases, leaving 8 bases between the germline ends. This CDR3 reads CASSVAGISTDTQYF. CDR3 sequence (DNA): TGTGCCAGCAGCGTAGCCGGTATTAGCACAGATACGCAGTATTTT.

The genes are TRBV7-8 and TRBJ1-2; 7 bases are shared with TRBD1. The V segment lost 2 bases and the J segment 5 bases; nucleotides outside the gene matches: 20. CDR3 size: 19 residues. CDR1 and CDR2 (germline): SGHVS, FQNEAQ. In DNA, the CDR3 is TGTGCCAGCAGCTTAACGCCCCTAGGGGGCTTACAGGGTGAATATGGCTACACCTTC. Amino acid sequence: CASSLTPLGGLQGEYGYTF.

The CDR3 reads CASGIFREARRNEQFF. CDR3 nucleotide sequence: TGTGCTAGTGGGATCTTTAGGGAGGCCCGCCGGAATGAGCAGTTCTTC. The chain joins TRBV12-5 to TRBJ2-1; D is possibly TRBD2 (6 bases). This CDR3 spans 16 amino acids. Trimming removed 6 bases from V and 7 bases from J, with 22 bases in between. CDR1 and CDR2 from the germline V gene are LGHNT and FRNRAP.

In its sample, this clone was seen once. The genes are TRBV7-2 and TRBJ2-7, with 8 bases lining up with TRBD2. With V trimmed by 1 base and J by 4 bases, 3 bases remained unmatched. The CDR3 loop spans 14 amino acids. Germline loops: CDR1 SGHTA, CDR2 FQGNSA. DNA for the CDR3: TGTGCCAGCAGCTTAGATCCTAGCGGGTACGAGCAGTACTTC. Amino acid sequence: CASSLDPSGYEQYF.

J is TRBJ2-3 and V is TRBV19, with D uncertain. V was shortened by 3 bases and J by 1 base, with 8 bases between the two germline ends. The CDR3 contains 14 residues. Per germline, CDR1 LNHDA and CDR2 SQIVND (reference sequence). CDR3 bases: TGTGCCAGTAGTATCTTAGGACGCACAGATACGCAGTATTTT. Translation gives CASSILGRTDTQYF.

As DNA, the CDR3 is TGCAGCGTTTATATGGGGACCCAGTACTTC. Its translation: CSVYMGTQYF. The chain couples TRBV29-1 to TRBJ2-5; D gene unclear. V was shortened by 5 bases and J by 7 bases, with 8 bases between the two germline ends. The germline V gene has CDR1 SQVTM and CDR2 ANQGSEA. The CDR3 has 10 residues.

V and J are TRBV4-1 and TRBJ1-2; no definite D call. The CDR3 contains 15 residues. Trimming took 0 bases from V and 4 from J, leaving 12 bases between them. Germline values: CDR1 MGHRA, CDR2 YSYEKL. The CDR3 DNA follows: TGCGCCAGCAGCCAAGAAAACACCGCTGGCTATGGCTACACCTTC. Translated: CASSQENTAGYGYTF.

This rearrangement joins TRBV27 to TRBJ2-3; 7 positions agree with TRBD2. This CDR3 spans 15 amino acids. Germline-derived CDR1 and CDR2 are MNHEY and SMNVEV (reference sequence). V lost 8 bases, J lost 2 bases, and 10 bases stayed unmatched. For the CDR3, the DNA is TGTGCCAGCCGCCGGCGGGAGACGGTCACAGATACGCAGTATTTT. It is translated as CASRRRETVTDTQYF.

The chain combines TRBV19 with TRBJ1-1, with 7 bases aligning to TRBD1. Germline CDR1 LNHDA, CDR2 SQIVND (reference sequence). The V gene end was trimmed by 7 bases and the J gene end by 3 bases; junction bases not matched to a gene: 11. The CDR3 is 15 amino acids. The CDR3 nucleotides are TGTGCCAGTACCTTGTTTACAGGGGTCGACACTGAAGCTTTCTTT. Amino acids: CASTLFTGVDTEAFF.

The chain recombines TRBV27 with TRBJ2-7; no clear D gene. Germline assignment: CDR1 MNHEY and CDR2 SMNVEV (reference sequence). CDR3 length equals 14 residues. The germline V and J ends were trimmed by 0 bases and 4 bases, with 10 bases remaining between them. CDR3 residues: CASSLSGVGYEQYF. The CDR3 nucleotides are TGTGCCAGCAGTTTATCTGGGGTCGGTTACGAGCAGTACTTC.

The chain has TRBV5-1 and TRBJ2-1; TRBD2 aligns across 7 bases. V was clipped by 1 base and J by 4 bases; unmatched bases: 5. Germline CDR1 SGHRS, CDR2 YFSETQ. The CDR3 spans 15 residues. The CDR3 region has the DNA TGCGCCAGCAGCTTGAGAGCGGGACCATACAATGAGCAGTTCTTC. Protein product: CASSLRAGPYNEQFF.